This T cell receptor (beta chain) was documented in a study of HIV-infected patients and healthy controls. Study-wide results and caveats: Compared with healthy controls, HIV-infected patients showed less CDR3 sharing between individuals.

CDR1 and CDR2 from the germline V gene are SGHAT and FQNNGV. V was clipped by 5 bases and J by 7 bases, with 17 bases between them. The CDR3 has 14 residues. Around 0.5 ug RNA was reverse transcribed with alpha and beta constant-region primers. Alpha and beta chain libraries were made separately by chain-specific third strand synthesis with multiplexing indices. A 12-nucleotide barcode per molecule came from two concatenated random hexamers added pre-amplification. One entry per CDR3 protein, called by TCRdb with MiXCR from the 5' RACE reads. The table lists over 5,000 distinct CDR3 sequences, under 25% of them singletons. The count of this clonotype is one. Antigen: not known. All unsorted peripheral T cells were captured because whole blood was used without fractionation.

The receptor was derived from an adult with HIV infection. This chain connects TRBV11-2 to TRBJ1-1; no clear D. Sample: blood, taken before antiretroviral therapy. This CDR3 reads CASSLRGQMIEAFF. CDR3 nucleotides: TGTGCCAGCAGCCTCCGAGGCCAGATGATTGAAGCTTTCTTT.